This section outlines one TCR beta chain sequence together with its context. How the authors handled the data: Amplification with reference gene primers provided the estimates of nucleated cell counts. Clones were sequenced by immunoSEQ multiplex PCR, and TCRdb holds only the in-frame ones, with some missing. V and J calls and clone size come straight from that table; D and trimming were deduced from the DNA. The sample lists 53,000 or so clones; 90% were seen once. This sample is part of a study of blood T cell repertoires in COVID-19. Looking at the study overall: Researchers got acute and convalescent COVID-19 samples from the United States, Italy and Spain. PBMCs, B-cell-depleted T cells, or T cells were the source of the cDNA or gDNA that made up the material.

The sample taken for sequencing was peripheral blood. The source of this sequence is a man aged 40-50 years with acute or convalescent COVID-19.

The CDR3 DNA reads TGTGCCAGCAGCCATACAGGGTACAATGAGCAGTTCTTC. It translates to CASSHTGYNEQFF. The chain recombines TRBV7-9 with TRBJ2-1; the D gene is possibly TRBD1 (6 bases). Trimming pared 5 bases from V and 4 bases from J, leaving 9 bases between. Germline V CDR1 and CDR2: SEHNR, FQNEAQ (reference sequence). The CDR3 covers 13 residues.